This section outlines one T cell receptor beta chain sequence together with its context. Its antigen is unknown. The data were obtained in a study of shared clonotypes between healthy human individuals. Across the study: Each donor's CD4 naive and CD4 memory cells filled three plates apiece, CD8 naive two, and CD8 memory one. Study-wide results and limits: Only blood was sampled; tissue repertoires likely differ. Shared across a few donors were around 5% of the naive CD4 clonotypes. The study drew on few donors, limiting represented genetic and exposure-history diversity.

V shed 1 base and J shed 3 bases, with 10 bases lying between them. The CDR3 covers 14 residues. Germline CDR1 GTSNPN, CDR2 SVGIG (reference sequence). Positively selected for CCR7, the CD45RO-negative cells used as naive CD8 cells excluded terminally differentiated effector memory CD45RA+ cells. Here immunoSEQ multiplex PCR was the method, and the copy in TCRdb shows in-frame clones only, minus some. The sample yields about 2.1 million clones, 93% seen once. This clonotype was sampled from a man aged 18 to 29 in good health. Some clones in this sample may be carry-over from other donors' samples. The chain joins TRBV30 to TRBJ1-5; D call uncertain. The sequenced sample consisted of naive CD8+ T cells from PBMCs. The CDR3 sequence: CAWSGRTINQPQHF. Written as DNA, the CDR3 is TGTGCCTGGAGTGGTAGGACTATCAATCAGCCCCAGCATTTT.